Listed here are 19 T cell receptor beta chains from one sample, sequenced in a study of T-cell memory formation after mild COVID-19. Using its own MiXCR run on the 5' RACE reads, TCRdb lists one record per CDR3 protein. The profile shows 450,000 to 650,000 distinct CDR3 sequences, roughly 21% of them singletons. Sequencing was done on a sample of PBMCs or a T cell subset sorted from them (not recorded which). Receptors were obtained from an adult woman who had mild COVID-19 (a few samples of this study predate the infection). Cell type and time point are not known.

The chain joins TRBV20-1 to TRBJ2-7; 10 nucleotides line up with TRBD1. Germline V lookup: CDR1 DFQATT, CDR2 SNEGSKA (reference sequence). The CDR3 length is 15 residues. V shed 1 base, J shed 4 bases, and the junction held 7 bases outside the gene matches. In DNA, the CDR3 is TGCAGTGCTAGAGCGCGCGCGGACAGGGGGTACGAGCAGTACTTC. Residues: CSARARADRGYEQYF.

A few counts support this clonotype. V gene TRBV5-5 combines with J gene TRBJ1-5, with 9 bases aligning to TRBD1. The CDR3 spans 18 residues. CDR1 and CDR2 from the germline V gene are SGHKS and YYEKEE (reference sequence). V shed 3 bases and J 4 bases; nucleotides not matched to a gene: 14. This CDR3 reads CASSSTFTGGGGNQPQHF. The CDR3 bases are TGTGCCAGCAGCTCGACCTTTACAGGGGGCGGGGGGAATCAGCCCCAGCATTTT.

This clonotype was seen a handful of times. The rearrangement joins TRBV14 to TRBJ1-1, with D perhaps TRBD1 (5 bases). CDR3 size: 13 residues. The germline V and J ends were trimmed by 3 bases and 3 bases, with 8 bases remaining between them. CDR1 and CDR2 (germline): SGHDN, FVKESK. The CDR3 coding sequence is TGTGCCAGCAGCCAGGGGGTGGACACTGAAGCTTTCTTT. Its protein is CASSQGVDTEAFF. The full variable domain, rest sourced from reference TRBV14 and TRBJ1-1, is EAGVTQFPSHSVIEKGQTVTLRCDPISGHDNLYWYRRVMGKEIKFLLHFVKESKQDESGMPNNRFLAERTGGTYSTLKVQPAELEDSGVYFCASSQGVDTEAFFGQGTRLTVV.

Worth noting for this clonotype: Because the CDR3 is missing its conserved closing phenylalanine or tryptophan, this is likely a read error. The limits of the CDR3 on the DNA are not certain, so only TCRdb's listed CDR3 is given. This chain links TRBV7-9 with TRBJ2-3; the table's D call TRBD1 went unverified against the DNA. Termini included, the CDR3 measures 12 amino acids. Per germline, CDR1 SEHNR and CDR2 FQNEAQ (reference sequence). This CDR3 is CASSLGGALTFA.

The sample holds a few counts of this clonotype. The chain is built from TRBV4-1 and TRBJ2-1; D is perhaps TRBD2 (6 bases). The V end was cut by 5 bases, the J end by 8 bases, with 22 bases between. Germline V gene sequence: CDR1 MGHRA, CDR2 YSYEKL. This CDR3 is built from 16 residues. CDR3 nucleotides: TGCGCCAGCAGCGGGGTGGGGCGGGGCGGTTTCGATGAGCAGTTCTTC. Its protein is CASSGVGRGGFDEQFF.

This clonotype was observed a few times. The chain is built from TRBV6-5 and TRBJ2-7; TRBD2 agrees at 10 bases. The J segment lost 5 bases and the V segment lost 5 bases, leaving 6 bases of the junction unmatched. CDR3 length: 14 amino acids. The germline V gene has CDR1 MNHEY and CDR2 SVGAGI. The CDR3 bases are TGTGCCAGCAGTCCTAGCGGGGGATCCCACGAGCAGTACTTC. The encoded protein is CASSPSGGSHEQYF.

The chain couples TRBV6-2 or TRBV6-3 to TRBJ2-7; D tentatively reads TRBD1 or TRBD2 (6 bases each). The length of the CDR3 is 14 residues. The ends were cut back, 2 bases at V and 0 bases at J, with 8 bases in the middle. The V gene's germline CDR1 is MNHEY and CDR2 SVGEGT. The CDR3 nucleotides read TGTGCCAGCAGTTACGGGGGGCACTCCTACGAGCAGTACTTC. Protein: CASSYGGHSYEQYF.

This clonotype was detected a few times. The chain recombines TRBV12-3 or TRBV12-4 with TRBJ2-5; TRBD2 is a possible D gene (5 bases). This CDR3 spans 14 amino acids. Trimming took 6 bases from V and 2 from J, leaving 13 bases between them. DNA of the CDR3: TGTGCCAGCAGCCCCGGGAAAGGGCAAGAGACCCAGTACTTC. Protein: CASSPGKGQETQYF.

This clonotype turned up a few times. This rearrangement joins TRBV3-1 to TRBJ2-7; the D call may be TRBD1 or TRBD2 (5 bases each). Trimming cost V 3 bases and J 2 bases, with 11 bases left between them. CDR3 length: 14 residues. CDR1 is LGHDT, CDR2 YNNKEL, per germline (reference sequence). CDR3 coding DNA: TGTGCCAGCAGCCAGAGAGGGGAAACCTACGAGCAGTACTTC. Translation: CASSQRGETYEQYF.

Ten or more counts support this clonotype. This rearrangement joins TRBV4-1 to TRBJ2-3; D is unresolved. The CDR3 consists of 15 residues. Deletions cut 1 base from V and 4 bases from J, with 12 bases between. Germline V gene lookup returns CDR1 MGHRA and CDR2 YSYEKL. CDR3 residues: CASSQVILVADTQYF. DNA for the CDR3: TGCGCCAGCAGCCAAGTAATCCTAGTCGCAGATACGCAGTATTTT.

CDR3 sequence: CASSYGMNTGELFF. The CDR3 coding sequence is TGTGCCAGCAGTTACGGTATGAACACCGGGGAGCTGTTTTTT. The chain uses TRBV6-5 and TRBJ2-2; the D is unclear. This CDR3 is built from 14 residues. Germline loops: CDR1 MNHEY, CDR2 SVGAGI. V lost 2 bases to trimming and J lost 1 base, with 5 bases between them.

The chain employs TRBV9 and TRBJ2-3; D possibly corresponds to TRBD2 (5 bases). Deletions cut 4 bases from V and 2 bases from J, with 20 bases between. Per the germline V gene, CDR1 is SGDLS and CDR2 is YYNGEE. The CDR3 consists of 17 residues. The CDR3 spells CASSPALGRPDTDTQYF. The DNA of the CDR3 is TGTGCCAGCAGCCCAGCTCTAGGGAGACCCGACACAGATACGCAGTATTTT.

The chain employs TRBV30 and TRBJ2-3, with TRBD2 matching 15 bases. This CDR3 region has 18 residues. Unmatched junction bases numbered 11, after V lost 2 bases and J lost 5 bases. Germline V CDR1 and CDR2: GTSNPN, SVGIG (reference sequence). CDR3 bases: TGTGCCTGGAGTCATGGACTAGCGGGGGGGCTTGAGATAGATACGCAGTATTTT. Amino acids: CAWSHGLAGGLEIDTQYF.

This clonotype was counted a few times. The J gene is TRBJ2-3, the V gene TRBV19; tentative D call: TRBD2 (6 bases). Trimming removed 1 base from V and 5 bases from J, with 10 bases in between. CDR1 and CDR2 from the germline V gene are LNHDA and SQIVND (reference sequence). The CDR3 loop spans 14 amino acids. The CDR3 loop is CASSIAGVRDTQYF. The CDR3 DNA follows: TGTGCCAGTAGTATAGCGGGAGTCAGAGATACGCAGTATTTT.

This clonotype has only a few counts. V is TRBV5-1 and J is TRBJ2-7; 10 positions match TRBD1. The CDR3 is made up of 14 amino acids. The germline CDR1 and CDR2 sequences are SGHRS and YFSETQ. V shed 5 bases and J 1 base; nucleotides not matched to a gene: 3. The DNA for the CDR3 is TGCGCCAGCAGGGGGACAGGGGAGTCCTACGAGCAGTACTTC. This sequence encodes CASRGTGESYEQYF.

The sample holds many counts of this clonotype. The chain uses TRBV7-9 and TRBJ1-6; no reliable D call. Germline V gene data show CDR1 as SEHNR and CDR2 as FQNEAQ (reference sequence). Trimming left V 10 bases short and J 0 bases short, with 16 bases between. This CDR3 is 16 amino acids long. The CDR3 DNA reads TGTGCCACCGATATCAGTGGGGACTCCTATAATTCACCCCTCCACTTT. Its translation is CATDISGDSYNSPLHF.

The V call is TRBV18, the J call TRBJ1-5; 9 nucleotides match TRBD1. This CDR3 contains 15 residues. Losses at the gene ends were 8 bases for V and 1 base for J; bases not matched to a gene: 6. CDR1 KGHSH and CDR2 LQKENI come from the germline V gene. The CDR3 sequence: CASTGQGTSNQPQHF. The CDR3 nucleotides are TGTGCCAGCACTGGACAGGGGACCAGCAATCAGCCCCAGCATTTT.

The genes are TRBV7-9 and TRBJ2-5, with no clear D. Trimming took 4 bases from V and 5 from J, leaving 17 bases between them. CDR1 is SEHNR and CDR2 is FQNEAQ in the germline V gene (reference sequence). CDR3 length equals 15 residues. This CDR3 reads CASSSPPASSETQYF. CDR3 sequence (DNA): TGTGCCAGCAGCTCCCCACCAGCCTCTTCGGAGACCCAGTACTTC. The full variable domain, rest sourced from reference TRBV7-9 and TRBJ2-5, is DTGVSQNPRHKITKRGQNVTFRCDPISEHNRLYWYRQTLGQGPEFLTYFQNEAQLEKSRLLSDRFSAERPKGSFSTLEIQRTEQGDSAMYLCASSSPPASSETQYFGPGTRLLVL.

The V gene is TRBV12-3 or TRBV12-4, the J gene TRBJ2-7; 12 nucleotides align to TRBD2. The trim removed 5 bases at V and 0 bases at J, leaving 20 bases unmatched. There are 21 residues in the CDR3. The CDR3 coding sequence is TGTGCCAGCAGTCGATCCCCCACCGGGACTAGCGGGTTGCCGAGCTCCTACGAGCAGTACTTC. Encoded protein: CASSRSPTGTSGLPSSYEQYF.